This T cell receptor beta chain was identified during a study of monozygotic twins with cystic fibrosis. From germline, CDR1 is SGHNT and CDR2 YYREEE (reference sequence). J was trimmed by 2 bases and V by 4 bases; bases with no gene match: 9. There are 16 residues in the CDR3. This table comes from immunoSEQ multiplex PCR, and its TCRdb copy is limited to in-frame clones, with some not included. The sample has 25,000 or so clones, approximately 90% seen once. The sequenced sample consisted of blood. This clonotype was obtained from a girl aged 2 to 9 with cystic fibrosis. The V and J genes are TRBV5-4 and TRBJ2-5; 9 nucleotides line up with TRBD1. The CDR3 spells CASSPGTGTSQETQYF. CDR3 bases: TGTGCCAGCAGCCCCGGGACAGGGACTTCACAAGAGACCCAGTACTTC.